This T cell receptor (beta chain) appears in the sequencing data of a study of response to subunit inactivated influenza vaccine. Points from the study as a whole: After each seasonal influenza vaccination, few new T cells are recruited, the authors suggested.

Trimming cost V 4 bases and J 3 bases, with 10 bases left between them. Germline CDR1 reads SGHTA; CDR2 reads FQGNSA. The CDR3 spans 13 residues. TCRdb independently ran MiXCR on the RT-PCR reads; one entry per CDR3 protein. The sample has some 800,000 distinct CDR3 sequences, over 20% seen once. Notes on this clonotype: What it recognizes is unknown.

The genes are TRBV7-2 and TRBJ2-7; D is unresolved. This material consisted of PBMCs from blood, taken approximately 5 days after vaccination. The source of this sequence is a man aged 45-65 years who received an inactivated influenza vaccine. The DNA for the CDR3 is TGTGCCAGCAGCTCCAGCTTTGACTACGAGCAGTACTTC. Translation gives CASSSSFDYEQYF.